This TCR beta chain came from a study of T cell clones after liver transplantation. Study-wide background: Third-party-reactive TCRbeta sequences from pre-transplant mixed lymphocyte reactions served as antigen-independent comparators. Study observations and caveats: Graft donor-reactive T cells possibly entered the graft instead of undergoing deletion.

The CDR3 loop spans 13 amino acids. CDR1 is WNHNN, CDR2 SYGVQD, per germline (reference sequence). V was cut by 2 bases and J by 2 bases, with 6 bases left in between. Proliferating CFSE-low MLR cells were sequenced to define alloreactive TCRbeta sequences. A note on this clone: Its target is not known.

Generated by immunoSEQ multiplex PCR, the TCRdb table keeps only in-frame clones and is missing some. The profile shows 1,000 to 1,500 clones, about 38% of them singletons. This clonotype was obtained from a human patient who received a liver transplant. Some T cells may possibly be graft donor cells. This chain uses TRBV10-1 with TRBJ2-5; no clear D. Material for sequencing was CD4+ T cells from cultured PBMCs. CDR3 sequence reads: CASSEALQETQYF. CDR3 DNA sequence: TGCGCCAGCAGTGAGGCTCTACAAGAGACCCAGTACTTC.